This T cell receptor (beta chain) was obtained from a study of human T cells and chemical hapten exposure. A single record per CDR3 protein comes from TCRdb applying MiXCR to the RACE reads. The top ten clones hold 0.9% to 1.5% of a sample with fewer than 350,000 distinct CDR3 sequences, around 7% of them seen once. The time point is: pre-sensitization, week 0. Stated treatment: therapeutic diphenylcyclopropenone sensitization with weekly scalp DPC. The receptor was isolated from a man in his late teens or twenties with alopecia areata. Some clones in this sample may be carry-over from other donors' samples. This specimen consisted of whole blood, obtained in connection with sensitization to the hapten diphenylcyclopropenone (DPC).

CDR3 sequence reads: CASSRVGGMAEAFF. The CDR3 DNA follows: TGTGCCAGCAGCCGAGTGGGAGGGATGGCTGAAGCTTTCTTT. The chain uses TRBV7-9 and TRBJ1-1; the D is unclear. Per the germline V gene, CDR1 is SEHNR and CDR2 is FQNEAQ (reference sequence). V was trimmed by 5 bases and J by 6 bases, leaving 16 bases between them. The CDR3 runs to 14 residues.